This TCR beta chain comes out of a study of blood T cell repertoires in COVID-19. Whole-study context: T cells, B-cell-depleted T cells, or PBMCs provided the cDNA or gDNA that served as material.

Methods used by the authors: By means of reference gene primer amplification, nucleated cell counts were estimated. Sequencing used immunoSEQ multiplex PCR; TCRdb keeps in-frame clones, though not all of them. Clone size and V and J calls were adopted from that table, with D and trimming inferred from the DNA. The sample consists of under 100,000 clones, nearly 90% of them appearing once. Germline CDR1 reads SEHNR; CDR2 reads FQNEAQ (reference sequence). The CDR3 runs to 13 residues. Between the trimmed V and J ends, which lost 5 bases and 4 bases, there was a span of 11 bases. Source material: peripheral blood. The chain employs TRBV7-9 and TRBJ1-2; the D is unclear. The sequence was collected from a middle-aged man with acute or convalescent COVID-19. The DNA for the CDR3 is TGTGCCAGCAGCCAAGAAACAGTCTATGGCTACACCTTC. Amino acids: CASSQETVYGYTF.